One sample yielded the 5 T cell receptor beta chains listed below, sequenced in a study of response to subunit inactivated influenza vaccine (dated by TCRdb to 2016 to 2018). The receptor library was made with RT-PCR. The listed sequencing device is Illumina HiSeq 2500. The public reads were reanalyzed by TCRdb: fastp trimming at Q25, MiXCR alignment, in-frame beta chains only. Rows with a matching CDR3 protein are joined into one entry that keeps the most common DNA and genes. In all, the sample holds approximately 530,000 distinct CDR3 sequences, and roughly 7.9% of those were seen once. The ten top clones hold about an eighth of the sample. The sample here was PBMCs from blood, taken around 25 months after vaccination. Source of these receptors: a man between 50 and 70 years old who received an inactivated influenza vaccine. Donor details come from another sample of the same person, matched by shared clones.

This rearrangement joins TRBV27 to TRBJ2-3, with 12 bases that match TRBD2. CDR1 MNHEY and CDR2 SMNVEV come from the germline V gene (reference sequence). There are 16 residues in the CDR3. J gave up 6 bases and V 5 bases, and 9 bases lay outside the gene matches. The CDR3 loop reads CASSRLAGAPMDTQYF. CDR3 coding DNA: TGTGCCAGCAGTCGACTAGCGGGGGCCCCGATGGATACGCAGTATTTT.

This clonotype was observed a few times. The chain is built from TRBV29-1 and TRBJ2-1, with TRBD2 identical over 12 bases. This CDR3 has 15 residues. Per the germline V gene, CDR1 is SQVTM and CDR2 is ANQGSEA. V lost 5 bases to trimming and J lost 10 bases; unmatched junction nucleotides: 12. Here the CDR3 DNA reads TGCAGCGTTTGGGTAAGGACTAGCGGGATGGAGGAGCAGTTCTTC. This sequence encodes CSVWVRTSGMEEQFF.

This clonotype came up a few times. The V gene is TRBV4-3, the J gene TRBJ2-7; the D is unclear. The length of the CDR3 is 13 residues. Germline loops: CDR1 LGHNA, CDR2 YSLEER. V was clipped by 0 bases and J by 4 bases, with 7 bases between them. The CDR3: CASSQDHGYEQYF. For the CDR3, the DNA is TGCGCCAGCAGCCAAGATCACGGGTACGAGCAGTACTTC.

A few counts support this clonotype. The V call is TRBV6-1, the J call TRBJ2-3; D is uncertain. The CDR3 length is 13 residues. Germline V gives CDR1 MNHNS, CDR2 SASEGT. Trimming stripped 4 bases from V and 6 bases from J, with 11 bases between. CDR3 DNA sequence: TGTGCCAGCAGTGTCGAGCGTTTGGATACGCAGTATTTT. Its translation is CASSVERLDTQYF.

This chain links TRBV5-1 with TRBJ2-7; TRBD1 aligns across 7 bases. The germline V gene encodes CDR1 SGHRS and CDR2 YFSETQ. The CDR3 has 13 amino acids. J lost 5 bases, V lost 4 bases, and 6 bases had no gene match. The CDR3 sequence is CASSIRQGHEQYF. The CDR3 nucleotides read TGCGCCAGCAGCATTCGACAGGGCCACGAGCAGTACTTC.